A selection of T cell receptor beta chains follows, all from one sample in a study of T cells in tumors after PD-1 blockade. Sequencing was performed with immunoSEQ multiplex PCR; in TCRdb, only in-frame clones are kept and a portion is missing. The profile shows 34,000 or so clones, 73% of them singletons. Source: PBMCs, taken after anti-PD-1 treatment. The receptors shown here come from a human donor with basal cell carcinoma. CDR3s include the opening cysteine and the closing phenylalanine or tryptophan. D genes are given only for firm matches. A row's size may be missing; if present it is once, few, many or a size class.

D gene | J gene | V gene | clone size | CDR3 DNA | CDR3 protein
TRBD2 | TRBJ2-7 | TRBV7-8 | NA | TGTGCCAGCAGCTACGGGACTACCACCTACGAGCAGTACTTC | CASSYGTTTYEQYF
NA | TRBJ1-5 | TRBV5-8 | few | TGTGCCAGCAGCTTGGTTGATCAGCCCCAGCATTTT | CASSLVDQPQHF
NA | TRBJ1-6 | TRBV7-9 | NA | TGTGCCAGCAGCCTAGGGGAAAATAATTCACCCCTCCACTTT | CASSLGENNSPLHF
NA | TRBJ2-7 | TRBV27 | NA | TGTGCCAGCACGCCCGGGACGGGACTTTACGAGCAGTACTTC | CASTPGTGLYEQYF
TRBD1 | TRBJ2-1 | TRBV5-1 | NA | TGCGCCAGCAGCCCCCATGGACAGGGGCTACCTTACAATGAGCAGTTCTTC | CASSPHGQGLPYNEQFF
TRBD1 | TRBJ2-6 | TRBV7-9 | NA | TGTGCCAGCAGCTTACGGGGTGGTGGGACAGCCGTCCTGACTTTC | CASSLRGGGTAVLTF
TRBD1 | TRBJ2-1 | TRBV9 | NA | TGTGCCAGCAGCCCCCGGACAGGTCCGGCGTTCTTC | CASSPRTGPAFF
NA | TRBJ1-4 | TRBV5-8 | NA | TGTGCCAGCAGATCAAGCACTAATGAAAAACTGTTTTTT | CASRSSTNEKLFF
TRBD1 | TRBJ1-1 | TRBV4-2 | few | TGTGCCAGCAGCCGGACCGGGACAGGGGACAACACTGAAGCTTTCTTT | CASSRTGTGDNTEAFF
NA | TRBJ1-2 | TRBV29-1 | few | TGCAGCGTGTACGGGGGGCGATATAGCTACACCTTC | CSVYGGRYSYTF
TRBD1 | TRBJ1-2 | TRBV6-1 | NA | TGTGCCAGCAGTGACCAAGGGACAGCCACCCATGGCTACACCTTC | CASSDQGTATHGYTF
NA | TRBJ1-1 | TRBV5-1 | NA | TGCGCCAGCAGCTTCCTCACCGGGCAAGGGCCCACTGAAGCTTTCTTT | CASSFLTGQGPTEAFF
TRBD1 | TRBJ1-2 | TRBV5-5 | NA | TGTGCCAGCAGCTTGGCGACAGGGGGTAGCTATGGCTACACCTTC | CASSLATGGSYGYTF
NA | TRBJ2-5 | TRBV3-1/TRBV3-2 | once | TGTGCCAGCAGCCTCGAGGGGGAGACAGCGGGGCAAGAGACCCAGTACTTC | CASSLEGETAGQETQYF
NA | TRBJ1-4 | TRBV19 | few | TGTGCCAGTAGTACAGGGCATCATGAAAAACTGTTTTTT | CASSTGHHEKLFF
TRBD1 | TRBJ1-6 | TRBV7-2 | NA | TGTGCCAGCAGCTTGCAACAGGGGAACTATAATTCACCCCTCCACTTT | CASSLQQGNYNSPLHF
NA | TRBJ2-1 | TRBV6-2/TRBV6-3 | NA | TGTGCCAGCAGCCGGGAATACAATGAGCAGTTCTTC | CASSREYNEQFF
NA | TRBJ2-1 | TRBV20-1 | NA | TGCAGTGCTCTGGGCGGTTTCGGGCAGTTCTTC | CSALGGFGQFF
NA | TRBJ2-5 | TRBV24-1 | NA | TGTGCCACCGGTCAGGGGCCTGGGGAGACCCAGTACTTC | CATGQGPGETQYF
NA | TRBJ2-1 | TRBV5-4 | once | TGTGCCAGCAGCGTGAGCGGTAGCTCCTACAATGAGCAGTTCTTC | CASSVSGSSYNEQFF
NA | TRBJ1-2 | TRBV2 | few | TGTGCCAGCACTACACAGGGAAGCTCTGGCTACACCTTC | CASTTQGSSGYTF
NA | TRBJ1-5 | TRBV28 | NA | TGTGCCAGCAGTTTACCGGGGCAGCCCCAGCATTTT | CASSLPGQPQHF
NA | TRBJ1-3 | TRBV3-1/TRBV3-2 | NA | TGTGCCAGCAGCCCCCCTTTTCGTAGTTCTGGAAACACCATATATTTT | CASSPPFRSSGNTIYF
NA | TRBJ2-7 | TRBV7-2 | NA | TGTGCCAGCAGCTTAGGGCAGGGGTTCTACGAGCAGTACTTC | CASSLGQGFYEQYF
TRBD1 | TRBJ2-3 | TRBV7-2 | NA | TGTGCCAGCAGCTTAGAATGGGGAGGTACAGGGGGGGATACGCAGTATTTT | CASSLEWGGTGGDTQYF
NA | TRBJ2-6 | TRBV3-1/TRBV3-2 | NA | TGTGCCAGCAGCCTCCGGGGTAGCGGGGCCAACGTCCTGACTTTC | CASSLRGSGANVLTF
TRBD1 | TRBJ2-5 | TRBV24-1 | NA | TGTGCCACCAGTGATTTCGCAGGGGGCGGTGAGACCCAGTACTTC | CATSDFAGGGETQYF
NA | TRBJ2-1 | TRBV28 | NA | TGTGCCAGCAGTTTATATCAGGAGGAGGGCAATGAGCAGTTCTTC | CASSLYQEEGNEQFF
NA | TRBJ2-6 | TRBV29-1 | many | TGCAGCGTTGGAGATTCTGGGGCCAACGTCCTGACTTTC | CSVGDSGANVLTF
TRBD2 | TRBJ2-7 | TRBV29-1 | NA | TGCAGCGTTAAAAGCGGGACTAGCGGCTACGAGCAGTACTTC | CSVKSGTSGYEQYF
NA | TRBJ2-1 | TRBV5-1 | once | TGCGCCAGCAGCCCCAGCAATGAGCAGTTCTTC | CASSPSNEQFF
NA | TRBJ2-1 | TRBV2 | NA | TGTGCCAGCAGGGGACTCCAGGGTAATTCTTACAATGAGCAGTTCTTC | CASRGLQGNSYNEQFF
TRBD1 | TRBJ2-3 | TRBV13 | NA | TGTGCCAGCAGCCTCCCGGGACAGGGGAGGACAGATACGCAGTATTTT | CASSLPGQGRTDTQYF
TRBD1 | TRBJ2-5 | TRBV7-2 | NA | TGTGCCAGCAGCTCCCATCAGGGGGCATTGGAGACCCAGTACTTC | CASSSHQGALETQYF
TRBD2 | TRBJ2-7 | TRBV5-1 | NA | TGCGCCAGCAGCTTGGGGACTAGCGGTCTCTACGAGCAGTACTTC | CASSLGTSGLYEQYF
TRBD1 | TRBJ1-1 | TRBV19 | NA | TGTGCCAGTAGTACCTCAGGGGGCACTGAAGCTTTCTTT | CASSTSGGTEAFF
NA | TRBJ1-1 | TRBV28 | NA | TGTGCCAGCAGTCCGAAGAAAGGGGTTAACACTGAAGCTTTCTTT | CASSPKKGVNTEAFF
TRBD1 | TRBJ2-3 | TRBV25-1 | NA | TGTGCCAGCAGTGCCGACAGGGTAGTAGGGACAGATACGCAGTATTTT | CASSADRVVGTDTQYF